Below, one T cell receptor (beta chain) is given with its context. Both 60 Vbeta primers and 13 Jbeta primers went into the PCR. Measured with immunoSEQ multiplex PCR; TCRdb has only the in-frame clones, and not every one. The sample consists of approximately 120,000 clones, roughly four fifths of them appearing once. The sample originates from a study of cytomegalovirus exposure and HLA in healthy donors. The sequence was obtained from a man between 50 and 59 years old in good health and CMV-seronegative. The sequenced sample consisted of PBMCs.

CDR3 DNA sequence: TGTGCCAGCAGCCGACAGGTGCACACCGGGGAGCTGTTTTTT. It encodes CASSRQVHTGELFF. The chain combines TRBV11-3 with TRBJ2-2, with TRBD1 as a possible D gene (6 bases). CDR3 size: 14 residues. Germline V gene data show CDR1 as SGHNT and CDR2 as YENEEA. V shed 5 bases and J shed 3 bases, with 10 bases lying between them.